This T cell receptor beta chain appears in the sequencing data of a study of vaccination effects on CD4 cells after COVID-19 (dated by TCRdb to between 2021 and 2023). Notes on the research overall: Participants received two doses of either the BNT162b2 or the mRNA-1273 mRNA SARS-CoV-2 vaccine. In both COVID-19 convalescent patients and infection-naive vaccine recipients, the study compared SARS-CoV-2 spike-specific CD4+ TCR repertoires from before mRNA vaccination with those from after it. The full study included 10 COVID-19 convalescent patients and a few SARS-CoV-2-naive healthy vaccine recipients. The Oncomine TCR Beta short-read assay on an Illumina iSeq 100 was used to sequence cultures from other donors in the study. Study-wide findings and limitations: The study was limited by a small number of convalescent patients, and early post-infection timepoints were lacking. Among healthy vaccine recipients, nearly all vaccine-induced clones were SARS-CoV-2 mono-reactive, and only 1 of 255 was cross-reactive with common cold coronaviruses. At late post-vaccination timepoints, both infection-induced and vaccine-induced clones showed marked clonal contraction, consistent with waning T cell responses.

In the ViraFEST assay, PBMC were stimulated with viral peptide pools, and antigen-specific CD4+ T cell clonotypes were then identified by expansion using TCR sequencing. After about 9 days of culture, CD4+ T cells were isolated with the EasySep CD4+ T cell isolation kit. Negative nucleocapsid antibody results before and after vaccination confirmed that the healthy vaccine recipients had no prior SARS-CoV-2 infection. Each well held around 2 million PBMC cultured in IMDM containing roughly 4.9% human AB serum, approximately 10 IU/ml IL-2 and gentamicin, along with around 11 ug/ml peptides. On days 3 and 7, half of the culture medium was replaced with fresh IL-2-containing medium. Unless otherwise noted, each peptide stimulation condition was cultured in triplicate wells. Using Ficoll-Paque Plus gradient centrifugation, PBMC were separated from whole blood and then either used fresh or cryopreserved at -140C. The spike proteins of SARS-CoV-2 and of the common cold coronaviruses HCoV-NL63, HCoV-OC43 and HCoV-229E were spanned by overlapping peptide pools. Genomic DNA was extracted from cultured CD4+ T cells with the QIAamp micro DNA kit.

The receptor library was made with the immunoSEQ multiplex PCR assay. DNA from the cultured, isolated CD4+ T cells was subjected to TCR beta CDR3 sequencing. On the study's bioinformatics: Non-productive TCR sequences were discarded, and reads were trimmed to the CDR3 region, with only CDR3s of 7 or more amino acids retained. Antigen-specific clonotypes were identified with the MANAFEST web app by comparing expansion in peptide wells against reference cultures. To be called positive, a clone needed expansion at FDR<0.05 compared with the reference and with all other wells, an odds ratio greater than 5, and a frequency greater than 0.1% in two replicate wells. Cross-reactive clonotypes were defined as significantly expanded in SARS-CoV-2 spike wells and in at least one common cold coronavirus spike condition. Levenshtein distance calculated with the stringdist R package was used to assess CDR3 similarity, and unrooted trees were constructed with ape in R 3.6.1. TCRdb provides this immuneACCESS table in a form limited to in-frame rearrangements. Some clones are lacking; in checked studies, under half of them reflect an unresolved V gene, and why the rest are absent is not known. V, J and clone size derive from that table, while D and trimming were established from the DNA sequence. In this sample the table shows roughly 50,000 clones, 60% to 80% of which occur a single time. The ten largest account for 6% of the sample.

A remark on this clone: Its antigen is not yet known. It has no much larger one-base neighbor in the sample; base qualities were not kept.

Taken from cysteine to phenylalanine, the CDR3 has 13 residues. Only CDR3 DNA remains: 39 bases, in frame from the first base. V is reduced by 8 bases and J by 4 bases, leaving a spacing of 12 bases between them. CDR1 and CDR2 are read off the germline V gene as MNHEY and SVGAGI. This chain is built from TRBV6-5 and TRBJ2-1, and perhaps TRBD2 as D gene, on 5 matching bases. This sample comprised CD4+ T cells from PBMCs cultured with HCoV-OC43 spike peptides, obtained before COVID-19 vaccination. What the cell subset or site label conveys for this sample: HCoV-OC43 spike overlapping peptide pool stimulation. The origin of this receptor is a human donor who received a COVID-19 vaccine. CDR3 sequence: CASSGLDYNEQFF. The nucleotide sequence is given as TGTGCCAGCTCAGGACTCGATTACAATGAGCAGTTCTTC.